The present TCR beta chain was sequenced within a study of OX40 agonist ivuxolimab in advanced cancers. This clone was recorded a few times. Its antigen is not identified. Study outcomes and limitations: Expanded clones tended on average to be more numerous among CD8+ T cells than CD4+. The 0.1-3.0 mg/kg partial responders had among the lowest clonal expansion.

The V end lost 3 bases, the J end lost 7 bases, and 10 bases lay between the germline ends. CDR3 size: 13 residues. Germline V gives CDR1 SGDLS, CDR2 YYNGEE. TCRdb keeps only in-frame clones here, not all; method: immunoSEQ multiplex PCR. In the table there are approximately 70,000 clones, approximately 86% of which are singletons. The clonotype was recovered from an adult with an advanced solid tumor such as melanoma, head and neck, liver or kidney cancer. The V gene is TRBV9, the J gene TRBJ2-2, with a possible D match to TRBD1 (6 bases). The sample consisted of CD4+ or CD8+ T cells sorted from blood, taken in a trial of the OX40 agonist ivuxolimab. The CDR3 DNA is TGTGCCAGCAGCGCAGGGGTGGACGGGGAGCTGTTTTTT. It yields the protein CASSAGVDGELFF.